The source of this T cell receptor beta chain is a study of CD8+ T cells in alopecia areata. Study outcomes and limitations: Against the mouse data, patients shared TCRs less clearly, possibly for HLA reasons.

Extracted RNA was reverse transcribed, and the resulting cDNA served as sequencing template. Only in-frame clones appear in the TCRdb table, and some are missing; sequencing was by immunoSEQ multiplex PCR. The sample shows about 260,000 clones, 60% of them seen only once. Germline V gene data show CDR1 as LGHNT and CDR2 as FRNRAP. V gave up 5 bases and J gave up 7 bases; unmatched junction bases: 7. The CDR3 loop spans 13 amino acids. As concerns this clone: Antigen: not known.

Treatment given: oral pan-JAK inhibitor, 5-10 mg twice daily. PBMCs were stained for CD3, CD4 and CD8, and CD4+ and CD8+ T cells were sorted. Sequencing was performed on CD4+ T cells sorted from blood, taken around week 53, from a patient treated with tofacitinib. The chain combines TRBV12-5 with TRBJ2-5; TRBD2 matches 7 bases. This sequence originates from a human donor with alopecia areata. The CDR3 protein is CASGVGGGMTQYF. The CDR3 DNA is TGTGCTAGTGGTGTTGGCGGGGGTATGACCCAGTACTTC.